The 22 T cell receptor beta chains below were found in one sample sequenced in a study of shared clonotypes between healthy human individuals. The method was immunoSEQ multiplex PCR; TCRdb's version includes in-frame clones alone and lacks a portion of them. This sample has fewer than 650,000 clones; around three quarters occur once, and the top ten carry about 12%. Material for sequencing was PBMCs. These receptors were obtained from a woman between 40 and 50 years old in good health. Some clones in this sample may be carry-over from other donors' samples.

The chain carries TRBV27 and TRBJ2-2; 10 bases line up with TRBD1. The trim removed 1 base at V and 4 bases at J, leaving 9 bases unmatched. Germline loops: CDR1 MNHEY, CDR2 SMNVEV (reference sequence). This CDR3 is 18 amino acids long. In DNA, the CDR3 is TGTGCCAGCAGTTTATGGGGGACAGGGGTTTTGCGCACCGGGGAGCTGTTTTTT. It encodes CASSLWGTGVLRTGELFF.

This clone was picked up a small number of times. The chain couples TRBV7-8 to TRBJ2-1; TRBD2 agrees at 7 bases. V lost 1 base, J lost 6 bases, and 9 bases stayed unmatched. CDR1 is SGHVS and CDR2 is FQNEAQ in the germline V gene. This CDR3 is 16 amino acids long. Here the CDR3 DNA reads TGTGCCAGCAGCTTAGTCGCGGGAGATCGTCGCAATGAGCAGTTCTTC. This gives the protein CASSLVAGDRRNEQFF.

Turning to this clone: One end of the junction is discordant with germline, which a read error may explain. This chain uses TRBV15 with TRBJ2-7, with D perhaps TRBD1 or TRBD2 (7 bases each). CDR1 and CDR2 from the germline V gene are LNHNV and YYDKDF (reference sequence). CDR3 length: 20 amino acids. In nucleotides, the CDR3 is TGTGCTACCAGCAGAGACAGGGATTGGGGAGCGGGACCACATTGGTACGAGCAGTACTTC. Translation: CATSRDRDWGAGPHWYEQYF.

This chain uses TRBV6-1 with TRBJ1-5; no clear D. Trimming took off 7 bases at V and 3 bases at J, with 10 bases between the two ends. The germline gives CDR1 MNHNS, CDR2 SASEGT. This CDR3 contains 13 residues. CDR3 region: CASTWDLNQPQHF. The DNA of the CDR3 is TGTGCCAGCACCTGGGATCTCAATCAGCCCCAGCATTTT.

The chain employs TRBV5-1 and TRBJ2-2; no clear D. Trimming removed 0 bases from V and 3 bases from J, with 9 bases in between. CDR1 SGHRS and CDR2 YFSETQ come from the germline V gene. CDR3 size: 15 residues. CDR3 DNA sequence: TGCGCCAGCAGCTTGGAAAGCCCGGACACCGGGGAGCTGTTTTTT. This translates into CASSLESPDTGELFF.

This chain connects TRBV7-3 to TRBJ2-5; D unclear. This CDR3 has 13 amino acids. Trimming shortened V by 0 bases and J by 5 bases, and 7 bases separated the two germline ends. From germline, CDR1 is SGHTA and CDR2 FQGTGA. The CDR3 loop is CASSLTPDETQYF. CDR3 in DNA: TGTGCCAGCAGCTTAACGCCGGATGAGACCCAGTACTTC.

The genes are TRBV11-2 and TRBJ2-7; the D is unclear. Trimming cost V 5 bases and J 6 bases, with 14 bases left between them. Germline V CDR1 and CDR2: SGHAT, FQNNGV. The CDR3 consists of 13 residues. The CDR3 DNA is TGTGCCAGCAGCCTCTCCCCCATCCGCGAGCAGTACTTC. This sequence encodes CASSLSPIREQYF.

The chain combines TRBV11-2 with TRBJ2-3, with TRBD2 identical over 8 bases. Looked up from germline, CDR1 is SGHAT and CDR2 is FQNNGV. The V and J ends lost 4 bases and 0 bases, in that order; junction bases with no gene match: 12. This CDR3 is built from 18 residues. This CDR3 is CASSWEAGAPSSTDTQYF. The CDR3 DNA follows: TGTGCCAGCAGCTGGGAAGCGGGAGCCCCATCTAGCACAGATACGCAGTATTTT. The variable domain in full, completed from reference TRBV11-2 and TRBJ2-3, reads EAGVAQSPRYKIIEKRQSVAFWCNPISGHATLYWYQQILGQGPKLLIQFQNNGVVDDSQLPKDRFSAERLKGVDSTLKIQPAKLEDSAVYLCASSWEAGAPSSTDTQYFGPGTRLTVL.

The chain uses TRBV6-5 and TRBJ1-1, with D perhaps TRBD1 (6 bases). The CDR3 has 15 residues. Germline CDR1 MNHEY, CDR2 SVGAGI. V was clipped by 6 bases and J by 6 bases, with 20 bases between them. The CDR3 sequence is CASRAEGGMKPEAFF. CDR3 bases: TGTGCCAGCAGGGCGGAGGGGGGGATGAAACCTGAAGCTTTCTTT.

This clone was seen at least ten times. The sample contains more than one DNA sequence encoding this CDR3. CDR3 sequence: CATRTGQTYEQYF. CDR3 coding DNA: TGTGCCACCCGGACAGGGCAGACCTACGAGCAGTACTTC. The chain recombines TRBV28 with TRBJ2-7; TRBD1 matches at 8 bases. J was trimmed by 2 bases and V by 10 bases; bases with no gene match: 7. CDR1 is MDHEN and CDR2 is SYDVKM in the germline V gene. The CDR3 loop spans 13 amino acids.

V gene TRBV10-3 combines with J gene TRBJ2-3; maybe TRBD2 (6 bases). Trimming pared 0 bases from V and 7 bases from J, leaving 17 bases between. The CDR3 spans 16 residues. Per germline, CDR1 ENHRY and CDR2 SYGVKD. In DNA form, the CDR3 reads TGTGCCATCAGTGAGTCGGGGCCGGTCGGGAGTTATACGCAGTATTTT. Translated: CAISESGPVGSYTQYF.

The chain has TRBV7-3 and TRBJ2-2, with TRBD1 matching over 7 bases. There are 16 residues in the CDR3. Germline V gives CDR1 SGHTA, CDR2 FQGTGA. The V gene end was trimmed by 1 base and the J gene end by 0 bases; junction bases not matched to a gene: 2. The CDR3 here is CASSLIGQANTGELFF. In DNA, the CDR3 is TGTGCCAGCAGCTTAATTGGACAGGCGAACACCGGGGAGCTGTTTTTT.

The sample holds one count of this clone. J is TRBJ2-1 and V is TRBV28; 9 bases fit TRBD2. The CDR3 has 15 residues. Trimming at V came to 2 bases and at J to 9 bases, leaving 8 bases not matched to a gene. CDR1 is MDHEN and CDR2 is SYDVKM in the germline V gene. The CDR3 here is CASSLRGGRALEQFF. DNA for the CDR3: TGTGCCAGCAGTTTAAGGGGCGGGAGGGCCCTTGAGCAGTTCTTC.

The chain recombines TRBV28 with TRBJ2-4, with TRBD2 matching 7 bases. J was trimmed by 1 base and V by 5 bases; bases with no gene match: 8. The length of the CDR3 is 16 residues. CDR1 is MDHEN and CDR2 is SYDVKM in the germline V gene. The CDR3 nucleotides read TGTGCCAGCAGTCCGATGGCGGGAGTCGCCAAAAACATTCAGTACTTC. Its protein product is CASSPMAGVAKNIQYF.

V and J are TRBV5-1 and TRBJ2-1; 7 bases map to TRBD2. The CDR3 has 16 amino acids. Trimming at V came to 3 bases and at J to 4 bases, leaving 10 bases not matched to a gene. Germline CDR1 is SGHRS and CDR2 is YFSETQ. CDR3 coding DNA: TGCGCCAGCAGCTGGACCGGGACTATCCCGTACAATGAGCAGTTCTTC. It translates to CASSWTGTIPYNEQFF.

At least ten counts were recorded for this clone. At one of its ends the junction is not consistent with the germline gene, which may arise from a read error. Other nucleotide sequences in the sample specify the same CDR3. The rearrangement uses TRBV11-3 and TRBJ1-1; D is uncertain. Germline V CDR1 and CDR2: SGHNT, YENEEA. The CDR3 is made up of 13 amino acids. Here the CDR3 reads CASSSEFNTEAFF. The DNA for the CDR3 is TGTGCCAGCAGCTCGGAATTCAACACTGAAGCCTTCTTT.

CDR3 loop: CASTPDVARYNEQFF. The CDR3 DNA sequence: TGCGCCAGCACCCCTGACGTGGCGCGGTACAATGAGCAGTTCTTC. The rearrangement uses TRBV5-1 and TRBJ2-1; D unclear. Trimming removed 6 bases at V and 4 bases at J, with 17 bases between. Germline loops: CDR1 SGHRS, CDR2 YFSETQ. The CDR3 consists of 15 residues.

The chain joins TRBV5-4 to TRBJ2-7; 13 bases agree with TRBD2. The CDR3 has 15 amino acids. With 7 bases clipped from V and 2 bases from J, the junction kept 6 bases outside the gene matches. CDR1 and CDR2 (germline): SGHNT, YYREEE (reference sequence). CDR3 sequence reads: CASGVLAGGTYEQYF. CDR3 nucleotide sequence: TGTGCCAGCGGAGTACTAGCGGGAGGGACCTACGAGCAGTACTTC.

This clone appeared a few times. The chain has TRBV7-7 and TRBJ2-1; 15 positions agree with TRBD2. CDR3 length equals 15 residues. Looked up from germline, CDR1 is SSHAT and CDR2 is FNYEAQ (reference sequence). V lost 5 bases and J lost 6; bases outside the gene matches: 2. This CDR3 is CASSQGLAGGNEQFF. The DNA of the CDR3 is TGTGCCAGCAGCCAGGGACTAGCGGGAGGCAATGAGCAGTTCTTC.

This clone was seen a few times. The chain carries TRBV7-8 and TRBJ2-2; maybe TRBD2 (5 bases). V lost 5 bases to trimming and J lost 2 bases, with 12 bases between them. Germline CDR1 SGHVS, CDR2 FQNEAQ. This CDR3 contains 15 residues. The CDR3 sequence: CASSHRGSNTGELFF. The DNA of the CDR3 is TGTGCCAGCAGCCATCGGGGAAGCAACACCGGGGAGCTGTTTTTT. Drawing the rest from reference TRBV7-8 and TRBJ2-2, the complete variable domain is GAGVSQSPRYKVAKRGQDVALRCDPISGHVSLFWYQQALGQGPEFLTYFQNEAQLDKSGLPSDRFFAERPEGSVSTLKIQRTQQEDSAVYLCASSHRGSNTGELFFGEGSRLTVL.

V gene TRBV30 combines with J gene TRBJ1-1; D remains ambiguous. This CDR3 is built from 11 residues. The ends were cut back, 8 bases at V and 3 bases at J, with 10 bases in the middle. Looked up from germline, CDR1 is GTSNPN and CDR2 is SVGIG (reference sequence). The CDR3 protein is CAGSGYTEAFF. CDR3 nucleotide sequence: TGTGCCGGAAGTGGGTACACTGAAGCTTTCTTT.

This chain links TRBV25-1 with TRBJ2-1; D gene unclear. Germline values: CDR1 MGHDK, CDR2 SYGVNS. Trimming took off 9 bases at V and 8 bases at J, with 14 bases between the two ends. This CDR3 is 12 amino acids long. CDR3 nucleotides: TGTGCCAGTTCGAATAGTGTCGATGAGCAGTTCTTC. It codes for CASSNSVDEQFF.